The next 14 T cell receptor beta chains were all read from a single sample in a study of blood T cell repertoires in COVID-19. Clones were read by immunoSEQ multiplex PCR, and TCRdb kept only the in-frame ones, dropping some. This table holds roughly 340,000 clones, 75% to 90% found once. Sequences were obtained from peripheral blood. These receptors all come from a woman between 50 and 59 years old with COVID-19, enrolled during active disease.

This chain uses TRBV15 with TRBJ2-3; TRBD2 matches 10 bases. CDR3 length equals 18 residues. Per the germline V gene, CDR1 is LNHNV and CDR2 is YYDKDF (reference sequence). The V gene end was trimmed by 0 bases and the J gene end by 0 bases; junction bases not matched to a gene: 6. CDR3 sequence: CATSRDRTSGSSTDTQYF. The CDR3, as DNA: TGTGCCACCAGCAGAGACCGGACTAGCGGCTCTAGCACAGATACGCAGTATTTT.

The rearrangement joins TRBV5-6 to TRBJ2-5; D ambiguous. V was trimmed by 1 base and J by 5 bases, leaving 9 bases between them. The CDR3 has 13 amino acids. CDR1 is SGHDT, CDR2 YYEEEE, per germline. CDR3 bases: TGTGCCAGCAGCTTGCAGGTCGTGGAGACCCAGTACTTC. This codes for CASSLQVVETQYF.

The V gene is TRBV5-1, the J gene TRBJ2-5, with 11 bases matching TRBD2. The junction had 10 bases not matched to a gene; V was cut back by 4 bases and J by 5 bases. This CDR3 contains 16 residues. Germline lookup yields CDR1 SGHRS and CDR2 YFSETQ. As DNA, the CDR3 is TGCGCCAGCAGCCCCGGGACTAGCGGAACGGGGGAGACCCAGTACTTC. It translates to CASSPGTSGTGETQYF.

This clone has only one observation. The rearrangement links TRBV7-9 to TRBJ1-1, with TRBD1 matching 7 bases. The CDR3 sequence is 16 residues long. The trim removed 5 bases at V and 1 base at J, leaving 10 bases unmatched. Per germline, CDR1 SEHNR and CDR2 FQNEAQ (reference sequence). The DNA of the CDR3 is TGTGCCAGCAGCCGGGAACAGGGGATTGGGAACACTGAAGCTTTCTTT. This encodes CASSREQGIGNTEAFF.

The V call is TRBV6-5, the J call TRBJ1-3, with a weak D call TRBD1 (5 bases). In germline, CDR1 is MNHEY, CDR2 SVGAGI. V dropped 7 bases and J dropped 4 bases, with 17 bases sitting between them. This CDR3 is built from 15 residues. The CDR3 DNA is TGTGCCAGCACCAGAAACGACAGACTCGGAAACACCATATATTTT. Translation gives CASTRNDRLGNTIYF.

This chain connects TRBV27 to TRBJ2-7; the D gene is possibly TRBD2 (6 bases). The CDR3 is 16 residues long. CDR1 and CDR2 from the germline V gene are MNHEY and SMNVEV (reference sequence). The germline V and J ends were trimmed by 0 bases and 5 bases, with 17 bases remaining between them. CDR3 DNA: TGTGCCAGCAGTTTATCCGGGACTCGCCGTGGAAACGAGCAGTACTTC. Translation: CASSLSGTRRGNEQYF.

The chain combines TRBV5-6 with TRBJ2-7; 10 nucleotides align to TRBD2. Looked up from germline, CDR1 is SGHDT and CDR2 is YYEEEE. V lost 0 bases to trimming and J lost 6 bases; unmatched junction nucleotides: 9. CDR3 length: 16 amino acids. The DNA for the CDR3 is TGTGCCAGCAGCTTGGTGTTCGCTAGCGGGAGTTCCGAGCAGTACTTC. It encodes CASSLVFASGSSEQYF. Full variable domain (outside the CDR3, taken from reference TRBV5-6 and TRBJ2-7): DAGVTQSPTHLIKTRGQQVTLRCSPKSGHDTVSWYQQALGQGPQFIFQYYEEEERQRGNFPDRFSGHQFPNYSSELNVNALLLGDSALYLCASSLVFASGSSEQYFGPGTRLTVT.

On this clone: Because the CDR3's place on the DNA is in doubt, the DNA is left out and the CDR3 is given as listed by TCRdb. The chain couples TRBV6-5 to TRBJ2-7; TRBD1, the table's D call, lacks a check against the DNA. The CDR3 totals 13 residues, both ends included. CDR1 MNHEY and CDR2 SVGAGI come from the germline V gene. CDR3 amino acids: CASILGASYEQYF.

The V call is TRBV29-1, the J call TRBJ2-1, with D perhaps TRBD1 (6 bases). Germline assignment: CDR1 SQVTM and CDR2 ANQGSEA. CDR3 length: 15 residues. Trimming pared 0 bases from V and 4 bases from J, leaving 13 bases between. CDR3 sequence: CSVEDLGQPYNEQFF. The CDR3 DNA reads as TGCAGCGTTGAAGATCTAGGACAGCCATACAATGAGCAGTTCTTC.

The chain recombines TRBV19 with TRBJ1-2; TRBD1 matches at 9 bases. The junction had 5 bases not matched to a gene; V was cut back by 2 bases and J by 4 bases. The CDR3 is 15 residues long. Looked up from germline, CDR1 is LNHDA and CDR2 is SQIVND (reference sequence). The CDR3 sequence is CASSIWTGEGYGYTF. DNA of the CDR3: TGTGCCAGTAGTATATGGACAGGGGAAGGCTATGGCTACACCTTC.

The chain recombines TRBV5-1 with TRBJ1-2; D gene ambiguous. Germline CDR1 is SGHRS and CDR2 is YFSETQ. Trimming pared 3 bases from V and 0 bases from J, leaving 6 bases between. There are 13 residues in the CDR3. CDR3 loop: CASSSGSNYGYTF. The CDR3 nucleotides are TGCGCCAGCAGCTCCGGGTCTAACTATGGCTACACCTTC.

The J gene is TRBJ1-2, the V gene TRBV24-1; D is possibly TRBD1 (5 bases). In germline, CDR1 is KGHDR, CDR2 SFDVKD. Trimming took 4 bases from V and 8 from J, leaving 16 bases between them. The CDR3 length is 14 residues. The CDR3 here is CATSDAQAPGGYTF. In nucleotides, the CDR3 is TGTGCCACCAGTGACGCACAGGCCCCCGGGGGCTACACCTTC.

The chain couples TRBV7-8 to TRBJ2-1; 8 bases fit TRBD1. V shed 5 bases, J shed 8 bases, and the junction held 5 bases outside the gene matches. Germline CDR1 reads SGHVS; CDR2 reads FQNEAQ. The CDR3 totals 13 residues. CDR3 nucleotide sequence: TGTGCCAGCAGCACTAACAGGGGGTATGAGCAGTTCTTC. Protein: CASSTNRGYEQFF.

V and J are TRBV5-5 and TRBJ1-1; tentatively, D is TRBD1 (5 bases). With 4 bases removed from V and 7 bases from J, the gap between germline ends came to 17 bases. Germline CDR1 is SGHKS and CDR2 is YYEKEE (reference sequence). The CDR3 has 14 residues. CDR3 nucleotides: TGTGCCAGCAGCCCGCGGGCCCCGGGGGTTGAAGCTTTCTTT. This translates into CASSPRAPGVEAFF.